These 20 T cell receptor beta chains originate from one sample sequenced in a study of shared T cell receptors in the human thymus. Clones were sequenced by immunoSEQ multiplex PCR, and TCRdb holds only the in-frame ones, with some missing. The data contain about 610,000 clones, around 89% of them singletons. Separately, the same data were catalogued under a study of human thymus T cells.

The sequencing sample was made of thymocytes. The receptors here all came from a boy less than two years old with a congenital heart defect.

This CDR3 is CASSYSRRGFTDTQYF. The CDR3 DNA reads as TGTGCCAGCAGTTACTCACGGCGGGGGTTCACAGATACGCAGTATTTT. V usage is TRBV6-6 and J usage is TRBJ2-3; 7 positions match TRBD2. There are 16 residues in the CDR3. Looked up from germline, CDR1 is MNHNY and CDR2 is SVGAGI (reference sequence). The V gene end was trimmed by 0 bases and the J gene end by 2 bases; junction bases not matched to a gene: 5.

The V and J genes are TRBV27 and TRBJ2-2; TRBD2 matches at 14 bases. The length of the CDR3 is 17 residues. Per the germline V gene, CDR1 is MNHEY and CDR2 is SMNVEV (reference sequence). V dropped 4 bases and J dropped 5; count of bases not matched to a gene: 6. CDR3 coding DNA: TGTGCCAGCAGTTCGGGACTAGCGGGAGTGGGAACCGGGGAGCTGTTTTTT. It yields the protein CASSSGLAGVGTGELFF.

V and J are TRBV30 and TRBJ2-6, with 9 bases that match TRBD1. This CDR3 has 17 residues. The V gene end was trimmed by 5 bases and the J gene end by 0 bases; junction bases not matched to a gene: 8. The germline V gene has CDR1 GTSNPN and CDR2 SVGIG (reference sequence). The DNA of the CDR3 is TGTGCCTGGGGGACAGGGTCTACTTGCTCTGGGGCCAACGTCCTGACTTTC. It yields the protein CAWGTGSTCSGANVLTF.

This clone appeared a single time. The chain has TRBV6-5 and TRBJ2-7, with 7 positions matching TRBD1. The CDR3 covers 14 residues. The V gene's germline CDR1 is MNHEY and CDR2 SVGAGI. The V gene end was trimmed by 5 bases and the J gene end by 1 base; junction bases not matched to a gene: 5. The CDR3 DNA is TGTGCCAGCAGTAAGGACAGGCCGTCCTACGAGCAGTACTTC. As protein: CASSKDRPSYEQYF.

The chain carries TRBV7-9 and TRBJ2-1; 8 bases are a match to TRBD2. The CDR3 sequence is 14 residues long. J was trimmed by 6 bases and V by 3 bases; bases with no gene match: 4. Germline V CDR1 and CDR2: SEHNR, FQNEAQ (reference sequence). The CDR3 nucleotides are TGTGCCAGCAGCTTGGGTGGGACTAGCAATGAGCAGTTCTTC. It specifies CASSLGGTSNEQFF.

The rearrangement joins TRBV6-1 to TRBJ2-7; D remains ambiguous. The V end lost 2 bases, the J end lost 2 bases, and 10 bases lay between the germline ends. Germline loops: CDR1 MNHNS, CDR2 SASEGT. There are 14 residues in the CDR3. CDR3 protein: CASSEISTTYEQYF. The CDR3 coding sequence is TGTGCCAGCAGTGAAATCAGTACTACCTACGAGCAGTACTTC.

This chain connects TRBV11-1 to TRBJ2-3; D is possibly TRBD1 (5 bases). Germline V gene lookup returns CDR1 SGHAT and CDR2 FQDESV (reference sequence). The CDR3 contains 16 residues. The germline V and J ends were trimmed by 2 bases and 4 bases, with 16 bases remaining between them. The CDR3 DNA follows: TGTGCCAGCAGCTTAAGGGGCGGTCGGACCCCAGATACGCAGTATTTT. It is translated as CASSLRGGRTPDTQYF.

The sample holds one count of this clone. This sequence joins TRBV27 and TRBJ2-1, with 12 bases matching TRBD2. The length of the CDR3 is 19 residues. Per germline, CDR1 MNHEY and CDR2 SMNVEV (reference sequence). V was pared by 5 bases and J by 2 bases, with 13 bases of the junction left unmatched. This CDR3 is CASSPQTSGSGGTYNEQFF. The DNA of the CDR3 is TGTGCCAGCAGTCCACAGACTAGCGGGAGCGGGGGGACCTACAATGAGCAGTTCTTC.

The J gene is TRBJ2-5, the V gene TRBV7-9, with 9 bases matching TRBD2. The CDR3 length is 15 residues. Germline CDR1 SEHNR, CDR2 FQNEAQ (reference sequence). V was pared by 8 bases and J by 5 bases, with 12 bases of the junction left unmatched. The CDR3: CASLGPAGGPETQYF. As DNA, the CDR3 is TGTGCCAGCCTCGGGCCTGCGGGAGGGCCGGAGACCCAGTACTTC.

The CDR3 here is CASTVGPLLAGKYNEQFF. The DNA for the CDR3 is TGCGCCAGCACCGTTGGGCCCCTACTAGCGGGAAAATACAATGAGCAGTTCTTC. V and J are TRBV5-1 and TRBJ2-1; TRBD2 aligns across 10 bases. The trim removed 6 bases at V and 4 bases at J, leaving 16 bases unmatched. There are 18 residues in the CDR3. The germline V gene encodes CDR1 SGHRS and CDR2 YFSETQ.

The chain recombines TRBV28 with TRBJ1-3; D is unclear. V was cut by 5 bases and J by 0 bases, with 11 bases left in between. The CDR3 contains 15 residues. CDR1 MDHEN and CDR2 SYDVKM come from the germline V gene. The CDR3 spells CASSGRTRSGNTIYF. CDR3 nucleotide sequence: TGTGCCAGCAGTGGGAGGACCCGCTCTGGAAACACCATATATTTT.

The chain's CDR3 is CASSKPGTALGEQYF. The CDR3 DNA is TGCGCCAGCAGTAAACCCGGGACAGCACTCGGCGAGCAGTACTTC. This chain uses TRBV10-1 with TRBJ2-7; TRBD1 aligns across 7 bases. From germline, CDR1 is WNHNN and CDR2 SYGVQD (reference sequence). This CDR3 is 15 amino acids long. V was pared by 5 bases and J by 6 bases, with 13 bases of the junction left unmatched.

This rearrangement joins TRBV5-1 to TRBJ2-7; 11 bases line up with TRBD2. Germline V gene data show CDR1 as SGHRS and CDR2 as YFSETQ. Trimming removed 6 bases from V and 4 bases from J; junction bases left unmatched: 6. The CDR3 runs 14 residues. The CDR3 sequence: CASNVAGGPYEQYF. CDR3 in DNA: TGCGCCAGCAACGTAGCGGGAGGGCCTTACGAGCAGTACTTC.

Regarding this clone: One end of the junction varies from germline; a read error may be responsible. The chain employs TRBV6-1 and TRBJ2-7; 7 nucleotides match TRBD2. This CDR3 region has 13 residues. CDR1 is MNHNS and CDR2 is SASEGT in the germline V gene. The CDR3 bases are TGTGCCAGCACAGCCGGGAGAGCGGGAAGGGAGGACTTC. The encoded protein is CASTAGRAGREDF.

CDR3 loop: CASSPKSGGVTEAFF. The CDR3 nucleotides are TGCGCCAGCAGCCCCAAGAGTGGGGGGGTCACTGAAGCTTTCTTT. The rearrangement joins TRBV4-1 to TRBJ1-1; D is possibly TRBD1 (5 bases). The CDR3 spans 15 residues. From germline, CDR1 is MGHRA and CDR2 YSYEKL. V gave up 4 bases and J gave up 4 bases, with 16 bases separating them.

The chain is built from TRBV27 and TRBJ2-7; D gene ambiguous. Per the germline V gene, CDR1 is MNHEY and CDR2 is SMNVEV (reference sequence). The CDR3 spans 15 residues. Trimming left V 7 bases short and J 3 bases short, with 19 bases between. The CDR3 loop is CASKWADSTSYEQYF. The CDR3 DNA is TGTGCCAGCAAATGGGCCGATTCGACGAGCTACGAGCAGTACTTC.

The table lists this clone with a count of one. DNA of the CDR3: TGTGCCAGCAGTTTATTACTTAGTCCCCACGAGCAGTACTTC. Translating gives CASSLLLSPHEQYF. This sequence joins TRBV28 and TRBJ2-7; D not resolved. The CDR3 spans 14 residues. Germline V gene data show CDR1 as MDHEN and CDR2 as SYDVKM. Trimming cost V 1 base and J 5 bases, with 12 bases left between them. Full variable domain (rest looked up from reference TRBV28 and TRBJ2-7): DVKVTQSSRYLVKRTGEKVFLECVQDMDHENMFWYRQDPGLGLRLIYFSYDVKMKEKGDIPEGYSVSREKKERFSLILESASTNQTSMYLCASSLLLSPHEQYFGPGTRLTVT.

With regard to this clone: Different DNA sequences within this sample yield the same CDR3. The rearrangement uses TRBV18 and TRBJ2-3; TRBD2 might be the D (6 bases). This CDR3 spans 14 amino acids. In germline, CDR1 is KGHSH, CDR2 LQKENI. V was cut by 2 bases and J by 1 base, with 7 bases left in between. The CDR3 DNA reads as TGTGCCAGCTCACCAACGGGGGGCACAGATACGCAGTATTTT. Amino acid sequence: CASSPTGGTDTQYF.

This chain connects TRBV25-1 to TRBJ2-7; 10 bases are a match to TRBD2. Germline V gene data show CDR1 as MGHDK and CDR2 as SYGVNS. There are 17 residues in the CDR3. Losses at the gene ends were 7 bases for V and 6 bases for J; bases not matched to a gene: 18. CDR3 sequence reads: CASKEVEREGHIGEQYF. The CDR3 nucleotides read TGTGCCAGCAAAGAGGTGGAGCGGGAGGGCCATATAGGCGAGCAGTACTTC.

The chain recombines TRBV30 with TRBJ2-3, with 7 bases aligning to TRBD2. Germline V gives CDR1 GTSNPN, CDR2 SVGIG (reference sequence). The CDR3 runs to 16 residues. The junction had 12 bases not matched to a gene; V was cut back by 0 bases and J by 6 bases. CDR3 in amino acids: CAWSVLPSRGEDTQYF. The CDR3 DNA reads as TGTGCCTGGAGTGTACTTCCGAGCCGGGGGGAGGATACGCAGTATTTT.